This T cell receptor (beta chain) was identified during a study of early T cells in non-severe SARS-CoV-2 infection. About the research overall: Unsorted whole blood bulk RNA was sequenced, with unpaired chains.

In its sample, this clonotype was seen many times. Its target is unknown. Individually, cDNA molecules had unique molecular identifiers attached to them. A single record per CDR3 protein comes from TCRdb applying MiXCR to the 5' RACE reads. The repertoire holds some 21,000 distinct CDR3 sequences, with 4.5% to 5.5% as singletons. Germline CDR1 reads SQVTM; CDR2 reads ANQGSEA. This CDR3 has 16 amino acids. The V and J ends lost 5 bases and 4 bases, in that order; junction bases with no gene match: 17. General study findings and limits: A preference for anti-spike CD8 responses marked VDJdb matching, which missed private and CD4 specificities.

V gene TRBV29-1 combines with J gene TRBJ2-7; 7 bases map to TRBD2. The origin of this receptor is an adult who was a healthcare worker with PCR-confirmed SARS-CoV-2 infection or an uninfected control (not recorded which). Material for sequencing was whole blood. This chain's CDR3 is CSVTSTRAGAVYEQYF. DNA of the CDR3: TGCAGCGTTACCTCCACCCGGGCGGGAGCGGTATACGAGCAGTACTTC.